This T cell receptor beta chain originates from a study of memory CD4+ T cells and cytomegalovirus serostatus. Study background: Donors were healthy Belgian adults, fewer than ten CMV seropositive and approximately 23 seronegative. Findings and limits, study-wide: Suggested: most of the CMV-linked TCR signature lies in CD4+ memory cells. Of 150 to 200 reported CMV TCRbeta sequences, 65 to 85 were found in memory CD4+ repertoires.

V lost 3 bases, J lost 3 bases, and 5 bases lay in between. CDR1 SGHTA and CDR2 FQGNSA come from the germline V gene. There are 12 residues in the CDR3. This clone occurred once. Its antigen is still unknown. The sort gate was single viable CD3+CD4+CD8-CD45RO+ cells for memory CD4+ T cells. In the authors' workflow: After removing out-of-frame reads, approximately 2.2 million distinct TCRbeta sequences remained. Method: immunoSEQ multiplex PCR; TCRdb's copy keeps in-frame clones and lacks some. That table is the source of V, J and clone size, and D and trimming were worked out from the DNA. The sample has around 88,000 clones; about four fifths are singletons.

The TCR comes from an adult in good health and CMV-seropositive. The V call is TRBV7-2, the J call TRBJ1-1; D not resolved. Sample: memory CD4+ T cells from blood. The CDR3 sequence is CASSFWYTEAFF. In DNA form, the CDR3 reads TGTGCCAGCAGCTTTTGGTACACTGAAGCTTTCTTT.